This TCR beta chain emerged from a study of T cells in Graves' hyperthyroidism and ophthalmopathy. Germline V lookup: CDR1 MNHEY, CDR2 SVGAGI. CDR3 length: 15 amino acids. Trimming cost V 2 bases and J 5 bases, with 13 bases left between them. Ten or more counts support this clonotype. TCR beta CDR3 regions were amplified from RNA. Researchers ran a first-round RT-PCR on the TCR CDR3 using the HTBI primer set. TCRdb used MiXCR to reprocess the multiplex PCR reads, holding one entry per CDR3 protein. The repertoire includes hundreds of thousands of distinct CDR3 sequences, roughly 15% of them detected once, and 13% sits in the top ten.

The chain combines TRBV6-5 with TRBJ2-1; D possibly corresponds to TRBD2 (6 bases). Specimen: blood. The sequence was collected from a man aged 18 to 35 with Graves' ophthalmopathy. CDR3 sequence: CASSYGSGPNNEQFF. The CDR3, as DNA: TGTGCCAGCAGTTACGGAAGCGGGCCTAACAATGAGCAGTTCTTC.